What follows are 16 T cell receptor beta chains derived from one specimen sequenced in a study of shared clonotypes between healthy human individuals. The protocol was immunoSEQ multiplex PCR, while the TCRdb copy is restricted to in-frame clones and leaves out a portion. This table has around 1,100,000 clones, about 80% appearing once. The sequencing input was memory CD4+ T cells from PBMCs. The subset denotes: CD45RA-negative fraction. The source of these receptors is a man between 18 and 29 years old in good health. Some clones in this sample may be carry-over from other donors' samples.

This chain connects TRBV5-1 to TRBJ2-1, with a tentative D call TRBD1 (6 bases). The CDR3 has 13 amino acids. The germline CDR1 and CDR2 sequences are SGHRS and YFSETQ. With 4 bases removed from V and 6 bases from J, the gap between germline ends came to 11 bases. CDR3 nucleotide sequence: TGCGCCAGCAGCCAACAGGGATTCAATGAGCAGTTCTTC. Translating it yields CASSQQGFNEQFF.

The chain recombines TRBV10-3 with TRBJ2-7, with 9 bases lining up with TRBD1. The CDR3 spans 17 residues. Germline V gives CDR1 ENHRY, CDR2 SYGVKD. J was trimmed by 5 bases and V by 5 bases; bases with no gene match: 16. The CDR3 DNA sequence: TGTGCCATCAGTCCTTGGACAGGGGATGGGGATTCGGACGAGCAGTACTTC. Protein product: CAISPWTGDGDSDEQYF.

A note on this clone: A much larger clone lies one base from this, so it may be a read error. The same CDR3 arises from other DNA sequences in this sample as well. The V call is TRBV6-6, the J call TRBJ2-4, with 12 bases matching TRBD1. The germline CDR1 and CDR2 sequences are MNHNY and SVGAGI (reference sequence). Trimming at V came to 7 bases and at J to 6 bases, leaving 7 bases not matched to a gene. The CDR3 has 15 amino acids. The CDR3 protein is CASNRDRGPGNIQYF. CDR3 in DNA: TGTGCCAGCAACAGGGACAGGGGGCCGGGAAACATTCAGTACTTC.

This sequence joins TRBV4-2 and TRBJ2-3; D is unresolved. The CDR3 contains 14 residues. Germline CDR1 and CDR2: LGHNA and YNFKEQ. Trimming pared 0 bases from V and 1 base from J, leaving 5 bases between. CDR3 DNA: TGTGCCAGCAGCCAAGACCTAGGCACAGATACGCAGTATTTT. Encoded protein: CASSQDLGTDTQYF.

CDR3 sequence: CSVPGGERTEAFF. For the CDR3, the DNA is TGCAGCGTCCCGGGGGGGGAGAGGACTGAAGCTTTCTTT. The chain is built from TRBV29-1 and TRBJ1-1; tentatively, D is TRBD1 (5 bases). The CDR3 runs 13 residues. Germline V gene data show CDR1 as SQVTM and CDR2 as ANQGSEA. The V end lost 6 bases, the J end lost 5 bases, and 16 bases lay between the germline ends.

As concerns this clone: The identical CDR3 is also encoded by other nucleotide sequences in the sample. The genes are TRBV29-1 and TRBJ2-7; TRBD1 matches at 7 bases. Unmatched junction bases numbered 5, after V lost 7 bases and J lost 2 bases. The CDR3 loop spans 12 amino acids. Germline V gene data show CDR1 as SQVTM and CDR2 as ANQGSEA. CDR3 protein: CSANRGPYEQYF. In DNA, the CDR3 is TGCAGCGCAAACAGGGGTCCCTACGAGCAGTACTTC.

The genes are TRBV5-4 and TRBJ1-2, with 7 bases fitting TRBD1. CDR3 size: 15 residues. J was trimmed by 3 bases and V by 0 bases; bases with no gene match: 5. Germline CDR1 is SGHNT and CDR2 is YYREEE (reference sequence). The CDR3 here is CASSLAPGGYYGYTF. For the CDR3, the DNA is TGTGCCAGCAGCTTGGCACCAGGGGGGTACTATGGCTACACCTTC.

The chain combines TRBV28 with TRBJ1-1; 7 positions match TRBD1. J lost 4 bases, V lost 8 bases, and 13 bases had no gene match. The CDR3 runs 15 residues. The germline V gene encodes CDR1 MDHEN and CDR2 SYDVKM. The CDR3 DNA is TGTGCCAGCCGGCTGGCAGGGGGGCTTTTCACTGAAGCTTTCTTT. It specifies CASRLAGGLFTEAFF.

V and J are TRBV5-1 and TRBJ1-1; the D gene is possibly TRBD1 (5 bases). V was trimmed by 4 bases and J by 5 bases, leaving 15 bases between them. The CDR3 is 14 residues long. Germline V lookup: CDR1 SGHRS, CDR2 YFSETQ. The CDR3 reads CASSPQGEVTEAFF. The CDR3 DNA is TGCGCCAGCAGCCCCCAGGGAGAGGTGACTGAAGCTTTCTTT. The full variable domain, with the rest looked up from reference TRBV5-1 and TRBJ1-1, is KAGVTQTPRYLIKTRGQQVTLSCSPISGHRSVSWYQQTPGQGLQFLFEYFSETQRNKGNFPGRFSGRQFSNSRSEMNVSTLELGDSALYLCASSPQGEVTEAFFGQGTRLTVV.

The chain is built from TRBV19 and TRBJ2-7; D uncertain. The CDR3 covers 12 residues. Germline V gene lookup returns CDR1 LNHDA and CDR2 SQIVND (reference sequence). V lost 5 bases and J lost 6, with 11 bases in between. As DNA, the CDR3 is TGTGCCAGTAGTGAGCTGACGGGCGAGCAGTACTTC. It codes for CASSELTGEQYF.

The chain links TRBV11-3 to TRBJ2-1, with D perhaps matching TRBD1 or TRBD2 (5 bases each). The CDR3 runs to 15 residues. V dropped 1 base and J dropped 8 bases, with 15 bases sitting between them. Looked up from germline, CDR1 is SGHNT and CDR2 is YENEEA. The chain's CDR3 is CASSLGGRDWDEQFF. DNA for the CDR3: TGTGCCAGCAGCTTAGGGGGACGGGATTGGGATGAGCAGTTCTTC.

For this clone: This sample also contains other DNA sequences that code for the same CDR3. The genes are TRBV2 and TRBJ1-1; D remains unclear. V was clipped by 7 bases and J by 3 bases, with 6 bases between them. This CDR3 is built from 11 residues. Looked up from germline, CDR1 is SNHLY and CDR2 is FYNNEI. CDR3 DNA sequence: TGTGCCAGCACGGCCGACACTGAAGCTTTCTTT. It encodes CASTADTEAFF. The entire variable domain, with the rest obtained from reference TRBV2 and TRBJ1-1, is as follows: EPEVTQTPSHQVTQMGQEVILRCVPISNHLYFYWYRQILGQKVEFLVSFYNNEISEKSEIFDDQFSVERPDGSNFTLKIRSTKLEDSAMYFCASTADTEAFFGQGTRLTVV.

This rearrangement joins TRBV5-1 to TRBJ1-4; TRBD1 matches at 10 bases. Germline values: CDR1 SGHRS, CDR2 YFSETQ. J lost 0 bases, V lost 5 bases, and 7 bases had no gene match. The CDR3 is 17 amino acids. The CDR3 region has the DNA TGCGCCAGCAGGGGACAGGGGACCCTTGCAACTAATGAAAAACTGTTTTTT. It specifies CASRGQGTLATNEKLFF.

This clone was counted between two and nine times. The chain recombines TRBV28 with TRBJ1-5; a possible D gene is TRBD1 (6 bases). This CDR3 is 12 amino acids long. Germline CDR1 MDHEN, CDR2 SYDVKM. V gave up 6 bases and J gave up 6 bases, with 9 bases separating them. The chain's CDR3 is CASSRGGQPQHF. CDR3 sequence (DNA): TGTGCCAGCAGCAGGGGTGGTCAGCCCCAGCATTTT. Variable domain in full (rest from reference TRBV28 and TRBJ1-5): DVKVTQSSRYLVKRTGEKVFLECVQDMDHENMFWYRQDPGLGLRLIYFSYDVKMKEKGDIPEGYSVSREKKERFSLILESASTNQTSMYLCASSRGGQPQHFGDGTRLSIL.

This clone was picked up a small number of times. In the same sample, other DNA sequences code for this CDR3. This chain uses TRBV2 with TRBJ1-4, with TRBD1 matching over 9 bases. J lost 7 bases, V lost 5 bases, and 5 bases had no gene match. The CDR3 is made up of 14 amino acids. From germline, CDR1 is SNHLY and CDR2 FYNNEI. Written as DNA, the CDR3 is TGTGCCAGCAGTCCGGGACAGGGCCTTGAAAAACTGTTTTTT. It yields the protein CASSPGQGLEKLFF.

A single count supports this clone. This sequence joins TRBV7-9 and TRBJ1-2; no clear D gene. Trimming shortened V by 1 base and J by 7 bases, and 7 bases separated the two germline ends. Germline V gives CDR1 SEHNR, CDR2 FQNEAQ (reference sequence). The length of the CDR3 is 12 residues. CDR3 in DNA: TGTGCCAGCAGCTTAGGGTTTTCTGGCTACACCTTC. It codes for CASSLGFSGYTF.